The rows below give T cell receptor beta chains drawn from one sample of a study of PD-1 blockade in classical Hodgkin lymphoma. The table came from immunoSEQ multiplex PCR; TCRdb's copy has only in-frame clones and leaves some out. The profile covers about 97,000 clones, with over 80% appearing a single time and less than 15% taken by the ten largest. The sample consisted of peripheral blood mononuclear cells (PBMCs), taken at baseline. The origin of the receptors is a human donor with classical Hodgkin lymphoma. Both conserved end residues are part of each CDR3. A D gene is named only where the DNA matches it firmly. A row's size may be missing; if present it is once, few, many or a size class.

d_gene	v_gene	abundance	j_gene	CDR3nt	CDR3aa
TRBD2	TRBV2	.	TRBJ2-7	TGTGCCACCGAACTAGCGGGAGCCAACGAGCAGTACTTC	CATELAGANEQYF
TRBD1	TRBV2	.	TRBJ2-1	TGTGCCAGCAACGGACAGGGGGCGCTTAATGAGCAGTTCTTC	CASNGQGALNEQFF
TRBD2	TRBV5-4	.	TRBJ2-7	TGTGCCAGCAGCAGCCCCGGGACTAGCGGGAACTACTACGAGCAGTACTTC	CASSSPGTSGNYYEQYF
TRBD2	TRBV19	.	TRBJ2-2	TGTGCCAGTAGTACCGTAGCGGGAGGTGGGGCCGGGGAGCTGTTTTTT	CASSTVAGGGAGELFF
.	TRBV11-2	.	TRBJ1-2	TGTGCCAGCAGCCAGAGTAACTATGGCTACACCTTC	CASSQSNYGYTF
.	TRBV25-1	few	TRBJ2-1	TGTGCCAGCAGTGCCACAAGCGAGCAGTTCTTC	CASSATSEQFF
TRBD1	TRBV6-6	.	TRBJ1-5	TGTGCCAGCAGTGGACAGGATGATCAGCCCCAGCATTTT	CASSGQDDQPQHF
.	TRBV6-1	.	TRBJ1-1	TGTGCCAGCAGTGCCCAAAATTTACTTAAAGCTTTCTTT	CASSAQNLLKAFF
TRBD2	TRBV10-3	.	TRBJ2-1	TGTGCCATCGAGCCCGGGACTAGCGGGAGAGGTGAGCAGTTCTTC	CAIEPGTSGRGEQFF
.	TRBV6-5	.	TRBJ2-7	TGTGCCAGCAGTTATGGCAGCCCAGGTGGGGAGCAGTACTTC	CASSYGSPGGEQYF